This T cell receptor (beta chain) was recovered during a study of blood T cells in healthy people across ages (dated by TCRdb to 2013 to 2016). Turning to the overall study: Template switching captured roughly one uniquely barcoded TCR beta cDNA molecule per two T cells in model experiments. Using the same blood draw, the study looked at two additional independent replicas of 1 million unique cDNA reads for two donors, one aged 18 to 29 and the other aged 80 or older. To track age-related changes in TCR beta repertoire diversity, the study relied on deep sequencing normalized with unique cDNA molecular identifiers. To avoid experimental bias, donors of different ages were randomly spread across the sequencing lanes. Donors were grouped into four age groups: young (average 16 years), middle-aged (39), aged (roughly 67) and long-lived (approximately 75).

Its CDR3 holds 12 amino acids, cysteine through phenylalanine. The kept DNA is CDR3 alone, 36 bases in frame from the first base. CDR1 MDHEN and CDR2 SYDVKM were looked up in the germline V gene. The V end loses 7 bases and the J end loses 5 bases, and a stretch of 12 bases separates them. The library was obtained by 5' RACE. The sequencing machine was an Illumina HiSeq 2500. The second PCR ran for about 7 to 11 cycles and used a J-beta primer mix along with a sample-barcoded 5' primer. A template-switch 5' adaptor carrying 12 random nucleotides introduced a unique molecular identifier onto each TCR beta cDNA molecule. At least 3 million CDR3-containing paired-end reads were obtained from each sample. First-strand cDNA was synthesized from all RNA with the Mint cDNA synthesis kit, primed by a TRBC-specific oligonucleotide. All cDNA was treated with uracil-DNA glycosylase and then went through a first 18-cycle PCR with the universal primers M1SS and BC2_uni_R. The authors' pipeline ran thus. Each sample was normalized by randomly selecting 1 million high-quality reads, each carrying a distinct molecular identifier. Reads with shared molecular identifiers were discarded instead of being binned into consensus sequences. CDR3 identification, clonotype clustering and error correction used MiTCR with a Q25 quality threshold and the strictest error-elimination algorithm. A nonparametric unseen species model with Euler transformation was used to estimate lower-bound total TCR beta diversity. TCRdb reworked the public reads: Q25 trimming with fastp, MiXCR clone assembly, productive beta chains retained. Rows are combined by CDR3 protein, so each entry shows the most common genes and DNA. The V and J calls were determined by TCRdb, not by the authors. The sample data list 850,000 or so distinct CDR3 sequences, and more than 25% of these were observed just once. Jointly, the top ten make up roughly a sixth of the sample.

Worth noting for this clonotype: This clone's antigen is unknown. Being one base from a much bigger clone, this may be a read error.

Systemically healthy Caucasian individuals from Russia, 39 in total and aged about 6 to 95 years, were included as donors. Each donor gave about 9.7 milliliters of peripheral blood, drawn into EDTA-treated Vacutainer tubes. Ficoll-Paque density-gradient centrifugation was used to isolate PBMCs, with at least 7 million obtained per sample. Total RNA, at least 6 micrograms per sample, was extracted from PBMCs with Trizol reagent. Naive CD45RAhigh/CD27high T cell percentages were measured by flow cytometry on a PBMC aliquot from every donor. The investigation overall reported the following: A strong correlation was found between observed TCR beta diversity and the percentage of naive T cells measured by flow cytometry. As age increased, observed TCR beta diversity per million T cells dropped in a roughly linear way, and a significant reduction was already evident by age 40. Compared with the aged group, the long-lived group had more naive CD4+ T cells, fewer expanded clones and increased TCR diversity, suggesting age selection. The CMV infection status of donors was not known, potentially confounding age-related changes in expanded clonotypes. Since profiling was done on bulk unsorted PBMCs, naive and antigen-experienced compartments could not be conclusively compared. Estimates of total diversity from one million sequenced T cells were regarded as lower bounds and underestimates.

The sequence is built from TRBV28 and TRBJ2-7, and possibly TRBD1, on 5 matching bases. This clonotype was sampled from an elderly woman in good health. Sequencing input: blood. The CDR3 has the sequence CASNPRAHEQYF. The DNA sequence follows: TGTGCCAGCAACCCCAGGGCCCACGAGCAGTACTTC.